The clone carrying this T cell receptor beta chain was seen only once. The record originates from a study of identifying expanded T cells in peripheral blood. V was clipped by 2 bases and J by 2 bases, with 9 bases between them. The V gene's germline CDR1 is MNHEY and CDR2 SMNVEV (reference sequence). The CDR3 runs 14 residues. No infections or other immune events were documented during collection. Clones were sequenced by immunoSEQ multiplex PCR, and TCRdb holds only the in-frame ones, with some missing. The sample lists around 66,000 clones, over 75% occurring once. The gene calls are TRBV27 and TRBJ1-2; D uncertain. The TCR sequence derives from a person aged 18 to 75 in good health. Input material: blood. CDR3 region: CASSLRGWNYGYTF. The CDR3 DNA follows: TGTGCCAGCAGTTTAAGAGGGTGGAACTATGGCTACACCTTC.